This TCR beta chain was identified during a study of glioma-infiltrating T cells. About this clonotype itself: Its cognate antigen is unknown. The junction does not match germline at one end; this may be a read error.

TCR alpha and beta CDR3 regions were amplified from RNA using iRepertoire nested multiplex PCR. A single record per CDR3 protein comes from TCRdb applying MiXCR to the multiplex PCR reads. The sample includes about 140,000 distinct CDR3 sequences, about two fifths seen only once; the top ten take around a fifth. Notes on the study in general: Above-expected tissue-blood divergence occurred in all gliomas, most in low-grade ones.

The CDR3 has 18 amino acids. CDR1 SGHVS and CDR2 FQNEAQ come from the germline V gene. Material for sequencing was glioma tissue, nonneoplastic brain tissue, or PBMCs (not recorded which). The chain couples TRBV7-8 to TRBJ1-5, with 10 bases aligning to TRBD1. This receptor was identified in a human donor with low-grade glioma or glioblastoma, undergoing nonglioma brain surgery, or in good health (not recorded which). The DNA of the CDR3 is TGTGCCCGCAGCTTATGGACAGGGGGTGAATGGGGCAATCAGCCCCAGCATTTT. This gives the protein CARSLWTGGEWGNQPQHF.